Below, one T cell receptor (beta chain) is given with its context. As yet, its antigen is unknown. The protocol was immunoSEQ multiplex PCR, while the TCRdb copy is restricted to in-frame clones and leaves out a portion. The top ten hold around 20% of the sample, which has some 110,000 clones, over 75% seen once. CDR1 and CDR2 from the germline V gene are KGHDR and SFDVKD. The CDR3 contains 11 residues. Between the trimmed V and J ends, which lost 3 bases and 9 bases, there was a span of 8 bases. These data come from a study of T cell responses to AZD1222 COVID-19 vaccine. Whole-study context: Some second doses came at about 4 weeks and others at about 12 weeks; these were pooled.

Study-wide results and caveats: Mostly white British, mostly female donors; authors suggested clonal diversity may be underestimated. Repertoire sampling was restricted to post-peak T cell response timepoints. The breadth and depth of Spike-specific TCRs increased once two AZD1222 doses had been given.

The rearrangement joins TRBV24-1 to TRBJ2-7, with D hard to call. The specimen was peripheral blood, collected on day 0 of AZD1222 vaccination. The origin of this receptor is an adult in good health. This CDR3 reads CATSDGVVQYF. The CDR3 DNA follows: TGTGCCACCAGTGATGGGGTCGTGCAGTACTTC.